This entry is about one TCR beta chain. The length of the CDR3 is 15 residues. V was trimmed by 6 bases and J by 7 bases, leaving 19 bases between them. Germline V gene data show CDR1 as LGHDT and CDR2 as YNNKEL (reference sequence). The table came from immunoSEQ multiplex PCR; TCRdb's copy has only in-frame clones and leaves some out. The sample carries some 170,000 clones, around 80% recorded once. This specimen comes from a study of blood T cell repertoires in COVID-19. On the study more broadly: The United States, Italy and Spain provided the acute and convalescent COVID-19 samples. From T cells, B-cell-depleted T cells, or PBMCs came the material, which was cDNA or gDNA.

The source is a man between 60 and 75 years old with acute or convalescent COVID-19. V is TRBV3-1 (or the pseudogene TRBV3-2) and J is TRBJ2-1; possible D gene TRBD2, 7 bases. The sample was peripheral blood. The CDR3 bases are TGTGCCAGCAGTTTAGGGGGGGGGAGTAGGAATGAGCAGTTCTTC. It is translated as CASSLGGGSRNEQFF.